This entry features one T cell receptor (beta chain) sequence. Its specificity is not known. Enrollment shut out patients with autoimmune disease history or systemic immunosuppression. The sample comes from a study of OX40 agonist ivuxolimab in advanced cancers. Study-level information: With a range of about 20 to 79, age averaged approximately 55 years, and nearly 85% were male. Study results and caveats: Some of the lowest clonal expansion was seen in partial responders at 0.1-3.0 mg/kg.

After removal of 4 bases from V and 7 bases from J, the junction contained 15 bases not matched to a gene. CDR1 SGHTS and CDR2 YDEGEE come from the germline V gene. The CDR3 consists of 16 residues. Clones were read by immunoSEQ multiplex PCR, and TCRdb kept only the in-frame ones, dropping some. The data hold about 73,000 clones, with 80% to 95% observed a single time. The TCR comes from an adult with an advanced solid tumor such as melanoma, head and neck, liver or kidney cancer. This chain links TRBV5-8 with TRBJ2-5; 8 nucleotides agree with TRBD2. Specimen: CD4+ or CD8+ T cells sorted from blood, collected in a trial of the OX40 agonist ivuxolimab. In DNA form, the CDR3 reads TGTGCCAGCAGCGGGGGGCCGGGACTAGGTTTGGCGACCCAGTACTTC. This gives the protein CASSGGPGLGLATQYF.